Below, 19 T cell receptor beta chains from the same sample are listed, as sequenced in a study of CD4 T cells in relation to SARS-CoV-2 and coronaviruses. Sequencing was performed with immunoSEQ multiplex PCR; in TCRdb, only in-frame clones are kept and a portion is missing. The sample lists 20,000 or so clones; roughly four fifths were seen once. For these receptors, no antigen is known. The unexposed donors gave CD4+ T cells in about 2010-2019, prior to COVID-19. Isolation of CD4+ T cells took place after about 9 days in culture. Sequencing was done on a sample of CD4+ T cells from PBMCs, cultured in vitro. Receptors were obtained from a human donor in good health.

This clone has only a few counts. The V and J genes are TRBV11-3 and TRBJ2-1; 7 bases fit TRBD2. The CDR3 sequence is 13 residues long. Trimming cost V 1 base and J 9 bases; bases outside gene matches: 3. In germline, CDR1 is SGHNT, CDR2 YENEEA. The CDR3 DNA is TGTGCCAGCAGCTTAGGTGCGGGGGTTGAGCAGTTCTTC. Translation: CASSLGAGVEQFF.

CDR3 amino acids: CASSPTFTNTGELFF. In DNA, the CDR3 is TGTGCCAGCAGCCCAACCTTCACGAACACCGGGGAGCTGTTTTTT. The chain uses TRBV3-1 (or the pseudogene TRBV3-2) and TRBJ2-2; D gene uncertain. V was clipped by 4 bases and J by 0 bases, with 9 bases between them. Germline V gene data show CDR1 as LGHDT and CDR2 as YNNKEL (reference sequence). This CDR3 contains 15 residues.

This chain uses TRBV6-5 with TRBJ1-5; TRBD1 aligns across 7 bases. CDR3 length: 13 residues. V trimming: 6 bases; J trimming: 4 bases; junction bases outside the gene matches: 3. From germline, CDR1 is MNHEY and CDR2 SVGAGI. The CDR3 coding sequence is TGTGCCAGCAGCCAGGGGGTTAATCAGCCCCAGCATTTT. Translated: CASSQGVNQPQHF.

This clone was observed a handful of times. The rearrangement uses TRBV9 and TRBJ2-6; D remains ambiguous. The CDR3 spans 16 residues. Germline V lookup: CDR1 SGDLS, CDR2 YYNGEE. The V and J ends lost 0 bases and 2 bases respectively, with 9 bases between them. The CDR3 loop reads CASSVATNPGANVLTF. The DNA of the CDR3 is TGTGCCAGCAGCGTAGCTACGAATCCTGGGGCCAACGTCCTGACTTTC. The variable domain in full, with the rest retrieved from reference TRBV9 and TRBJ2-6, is DSGVTQTPKHLITATGQRVTLRCSPRSGDLSVYWYQQSLDQGLQFLIQYYNGEERAKGNILERFSAQQFPDLHSELNLSSLELGDSALYFCASSVATNPGANVLTFGAGSRLTVL.

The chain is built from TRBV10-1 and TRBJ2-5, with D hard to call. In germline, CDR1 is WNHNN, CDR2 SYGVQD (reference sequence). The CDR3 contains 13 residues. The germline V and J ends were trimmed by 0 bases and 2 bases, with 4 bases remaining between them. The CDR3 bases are TGCGCCAGCAGTGAGTCGCGACAAGAGACCCAGTACTTC. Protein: CASSESRQETQYF.

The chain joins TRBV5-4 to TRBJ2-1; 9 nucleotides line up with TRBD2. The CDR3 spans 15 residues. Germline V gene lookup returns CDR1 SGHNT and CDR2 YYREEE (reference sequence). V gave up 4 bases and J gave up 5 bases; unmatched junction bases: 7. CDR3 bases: TGTGCCAGCAGCCCCCCTGCTAGCGGGGACAATGAGCAGTTCTTC. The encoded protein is CASSPPASGDNEQFF. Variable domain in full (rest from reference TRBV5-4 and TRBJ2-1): ETGVTQSPTHLIKTRGQQVTLRCSSQSGHNTVSWYQQALGQGPQFIFQYYREEENGRGNFPPRFSGLQFPNYSSELNVNALELDDSALYLCASSPPASGDNEQFFGPGTRLTVL.

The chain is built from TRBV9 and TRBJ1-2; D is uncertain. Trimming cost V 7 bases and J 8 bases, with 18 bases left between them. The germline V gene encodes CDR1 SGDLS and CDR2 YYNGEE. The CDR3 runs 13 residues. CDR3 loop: CASGEEVGWGYTF. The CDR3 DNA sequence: TGTGCCAGCGGGGAAGAGGTAGGATGGGGCTACACCTTC. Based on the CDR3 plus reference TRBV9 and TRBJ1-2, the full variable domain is DSGVTQTPKHLITATGQRVTLRCSPRSGDLSVYWYQQSLDQGLQFLIQYYNGEERAKGNILERFSAQQFPDLHSELNLSSLELGDSALYFCASGEEVGWGYTFGSGTRLTVV.

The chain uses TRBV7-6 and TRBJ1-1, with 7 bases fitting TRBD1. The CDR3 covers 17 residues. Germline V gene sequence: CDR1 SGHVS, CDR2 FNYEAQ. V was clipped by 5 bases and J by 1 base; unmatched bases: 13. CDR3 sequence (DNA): TGTGCCAGCAGCCCTAGAGGCCCAGGGGGACAGAACACTGAAGCTTTCTTT. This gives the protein CASSPRGPGGQNTEAFF.

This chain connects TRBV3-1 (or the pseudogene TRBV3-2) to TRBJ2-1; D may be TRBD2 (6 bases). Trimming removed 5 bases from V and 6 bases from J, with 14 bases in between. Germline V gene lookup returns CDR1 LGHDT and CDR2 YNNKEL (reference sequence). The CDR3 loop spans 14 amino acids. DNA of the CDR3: TGTGCCAGCAGCAAATCTCAGGGAGGCAATGAGCAGTTCTTC. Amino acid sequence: CASSKSQGGNEQFF.

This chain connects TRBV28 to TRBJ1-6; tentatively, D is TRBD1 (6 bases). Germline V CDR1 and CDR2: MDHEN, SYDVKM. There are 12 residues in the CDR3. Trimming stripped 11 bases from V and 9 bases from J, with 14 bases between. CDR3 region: CAFGQGSSPLHF. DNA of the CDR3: TGTGCCTTTGGGCAGGGGAGTTCACCCCTCCACTTT.

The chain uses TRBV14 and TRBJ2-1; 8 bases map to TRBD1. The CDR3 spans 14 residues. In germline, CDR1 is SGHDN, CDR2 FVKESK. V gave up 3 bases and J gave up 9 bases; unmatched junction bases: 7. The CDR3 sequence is CASSHGQGLGEQFF. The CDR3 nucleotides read TGTGCCAGCAGCCACGGACAGGGATTGGGTGAGCAGTTCTTC. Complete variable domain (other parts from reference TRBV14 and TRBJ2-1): EAGVTQFPSHSVIEKGQTVTLRCDPISGHDNLYWYRRVMGKEIKFLLHFVKESKQDESGMPNNRFLAERTGGTYSTLKVQPAELEDSGVYFCASSHGQGLGEQFFGPGTRLTVL.

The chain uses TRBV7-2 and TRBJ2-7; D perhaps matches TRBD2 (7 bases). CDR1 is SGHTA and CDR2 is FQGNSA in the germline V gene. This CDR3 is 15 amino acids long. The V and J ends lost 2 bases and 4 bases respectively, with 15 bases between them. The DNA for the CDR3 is TGTGCCAGCAGCTTATCGGGGGGCTGGAATTACGAGCAGTACTTC. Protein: CASSLSGGWNYEQYF.

Here the CDR3 reads CASSHPGGTGNTGELFF. As DNA, the CDR3 is TGTGCCAGCAGCCACCCCGGGGGGACAGGGAACACCGGGGAGCTGTTTTTT. V gene TRBV7-2 combines with J gene TRBJ2-2; TRBD1 is a possible D gene (8 bases). V was pared by 5 bases and J by 1 base, with 17 bases between. Germline CDR1 is SGHTA and CDR2 is FQGNSA. The CDR3 extends over 17 amino acids.

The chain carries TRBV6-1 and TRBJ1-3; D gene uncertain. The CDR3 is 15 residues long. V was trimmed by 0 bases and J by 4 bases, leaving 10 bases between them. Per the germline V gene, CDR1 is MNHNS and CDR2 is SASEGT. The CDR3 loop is CASSEANSWGNTIYF. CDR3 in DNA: TGTGCCAGCAGTGAAGCAAACAGCTGGGGAAACACCATATATTTT.

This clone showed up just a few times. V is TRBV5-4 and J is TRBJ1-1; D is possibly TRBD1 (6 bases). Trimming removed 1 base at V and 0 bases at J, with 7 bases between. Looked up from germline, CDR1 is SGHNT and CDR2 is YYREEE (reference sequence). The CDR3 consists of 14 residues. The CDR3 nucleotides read TGTGCCAGCAGCTTGTGGGGGCTGAACACTGAAGCTTTCTTT. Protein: CASSLWGLNTEAFF.

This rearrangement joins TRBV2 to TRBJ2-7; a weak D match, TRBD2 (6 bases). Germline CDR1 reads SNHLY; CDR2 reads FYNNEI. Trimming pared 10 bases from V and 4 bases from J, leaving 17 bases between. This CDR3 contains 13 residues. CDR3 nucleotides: TGTGCCACCTATAGCGGAACCGAATACGAGCAGTACTTC. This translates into CATYSGTEYEQYF.

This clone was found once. CDR3 coding DNA: TGTGCCAGCAGTCCCACCACTCTATTGGCTGAAGCTTTCTTT. It codes for CASSPTTLLAEAFF. V gene TRBV6-2 or TRBV6-3 combines with J gene TRBJ1-1; D ambiguous. V lost 5 bases and J 6 bases, leaving 16 bases between the germline ends. The CDR3 has 14 residues. Germline CDR1 and CDR2: MNHEY and SVGEGT.

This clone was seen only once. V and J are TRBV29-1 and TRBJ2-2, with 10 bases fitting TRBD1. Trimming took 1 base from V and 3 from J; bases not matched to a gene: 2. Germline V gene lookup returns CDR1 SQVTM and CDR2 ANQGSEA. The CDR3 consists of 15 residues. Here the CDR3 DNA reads TGCAGCGTTGAAGGGGGGACAGGGGACACCGGGGAGCTGTTTTTT. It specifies CSVEGGTGDTGELFF.

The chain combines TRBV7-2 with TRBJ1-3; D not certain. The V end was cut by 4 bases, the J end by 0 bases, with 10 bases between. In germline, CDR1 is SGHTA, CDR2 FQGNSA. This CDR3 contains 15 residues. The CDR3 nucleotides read TGTGCCAGCAGCTCCCTGGGGAACTCTGGAAACACCATATATTTT. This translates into CASSSLGNSGNTIYF.